This is a list of T cell receptor beta chains from one sample in a study of blood T cell repertoires in COVID-19. Repertoires were generated with immunoSEQ multiplex PCR, while TCRdb's copy carries only in-frame clones and drops some. The repertoire holds around 97,000 clones, with over 75% as singletons. The sequencing input was peripheral blood. The receptors derive from a human donor in a cohort sampled during active COVID-19. Both conserved end residues are part of each CDR3. Fields, in order: J gene, clone size, D gene, V gene, CDR3 DNA, CDR3 protein. D genes are given only for firm matches. Not every row has a clone size; where given, it reads once, few, many or a size class.

>TRBJ1-5|.|TRBD1|TRBV14
TGTGCCAGCAGTTCCGGGACAGGGGGCAATCAGCCCCAGCATTTT
CASSSGTGGNQPQHF
>TRBJ2-5|.|TRBD1|TRBV29-1
TGCAGCGTTGTTGGTGGCCAGGGGGTGGAGACCCAGTACTTC
CSVVGGQGVETQYF
>TRBJ1-1|.|.|TRBV7-2
TGTGCCAGCAGCTTAGCCCCCGCCGGTATGAACACTGAAGCTTTCTTT
CASSLAPAGMNTEAFF
>TRBJ2-7|.|TRBD2|TRBV4-2
TGTGCCAGCAGCCCCTCTAGCGGGGGGGTATACGAGCAGTACTTC
CASSPSSGGVYEQYF
>TRBJ1-2|.|.|TRBV28
TGTGCCAGCAGAATTTCCCAGGGGAACTATGGCTACACCTTC
CASRISQGNYGYTF
>TRBJ2-1|.|.|TRBV5-1
TGCGCCAGCAGCCCTGTCTGGGTCCAGGGATGGAATGAGCAGTTCTTC
CASSPVWVQGWNEQFF
>TRBJ2-3|.|.|TRBV4-2
TGTGCCTCCACCGTGGGGGGGCGAGCAGATACGCAGTATTTT
CASTVGGRADTQYF
>TRBJ2-3|.|TRBD2|TRBV11-2
TGTGCCAGCAGCCAGAGACTAGCGGGCCCTACAGATACGCAGTATTTT
CASSQRLAGPTDTQYF
>TRBJ2-1|.|TRBD2|TRBV30
TGTGCCTGGAGTACCGGGGGGGCCGCCGATGAGCAGTTCTTC
CAWSTGGAADEQFF
>TRBJ2-2|.|.|TRBV9
TGTGCCAGCAGCGGAATAGGGGTTTTGGGGGAGCTGTTTTTT
CASSGIGVLGELFF
>TRBJ1-6|.|TRBD1|TRBV6-5
TGTGCCAGCAGTAGGACAGGGAATTCACCCCTCCACTTT
CASSRTGNSPLHF
>TRBJ2-7|once|TRBD1|TRBV28
TGTGCCAGCAGTTCGAGACAGGGGGCTTACGAGCAGTACTTC
CASSSRQGAYEQYF
>TRBJ2-1|.|TRBD2|TRBV5-6
TGTGCCAGCAGCTTGGCTAGCGGGGGCCTTAATGAGCAGTTCTTC
CASSLASGGLNEQFF
>TRBJ1-1|once|.|TRBV29-1
TGCAGCGTCAAAGATTACAGGGTGGAGAACACTGAAGCTTTCTTT
CSVKDYRVENTEAFF
>TRBJ2-5|.|.|TRBV6-5
TGTGCCAGCAGTTACTCGTTCTCTCTCCAGGAAGAGACCCAGTACTTC
CASSYSFSLQEETQYF
>TRBJ2-5|once|TRBD1|TRBV3-1/TRBV3-2
TGTGCCAGCAGCCCCCGGACAGGGGGCGCAAAGACCCAGTACTTC
CASSPRTGGAKTQYF
>TRBJ2-2|.|TRBD1|TRBV11-3
TGTGCCAGCAGTTATCGACAGGGACGTGGGGCGAACACCGGGGAGCTGTTTTTT
CASSYRQGRGANTGELFF
>TRBJ2-5|few|.|TRBV27
TGTGCCAGCAGTCCTGCGACAGATCCACAAGAGACCCAGTACTTC
CASSPATDPQETQYF
>TRBJ2-7|few|.|TRBV15
TGTGCCACCAGTATGGGGCAGGGGTTCTACGAGCAGTACTTC
CATSMGQGFYEQYF
>TRBJ1-5|few|.|TRBV2
TGTGCCAGCAGTGAATTGACAGGACGCAATCAGCCCCAGCATTTT
CASSELTGRNQPQHF
>TRBJ2-1|.|TRBD2|TRBV3-1/TRBV3-2
TGTGCCAGCAGCCAAGATTTCCTCCGAGCGGGAGGCCCCCATGAGCAGTTCTTC
CASSQDFLRAGGPHEQFF
>TRBJ2-3|.|.|TRBV5-8
TGTGCCAGCAGCCAGGACCGGGGGGATACGCAGTATTTT
CASSQDRGDTQYF
>TRBJ2-7|.|TRBD2|TRBV27
TGTGCCAGCAGCATTAGCGGGAGAGTGGACTACGAGCAGTACTTC
CASSISGRVDYEQYF
>TRBJ2-5|.|TRBD2|TRBV28
TGTGCCAGCAGTCAAATCGGACTAGCCCAGGGCTCCCAAGAGACCCAGTACTTC
CASSQIGLAQGSQETQYF
>TRBJ1-2|.|TRBD1|TRBV27
TGTGCCAGCGCTGGAACAGGGGCCTATGGCTACACCTTC
CASAGTGAYGYTF
>TRBJ2-1|.|TRBD2|TRBV6-6
TGTGCCAGCAGAGCGGGAAAATACAATGAGCAGTTCTTC
CASRAGKYNEQFF
>TRBJ2-1|.|.|TRBV6-5
TGTGCCAGCAGGATTTTAGGGGGATCCGGGTGGTTCTTC
CASRILGGSGWFF
>TRBJ1-1|.|.|TRBV6-6
TGTGCCAGCAGTTACCTGGCAGCGGACCGAGCTTTCTTT
CASSYLAADRAFF
>TRBJ1-2|.|.|TRBV2
TGTGCCAGCAGTGTTTCCGAGTGGGGCTACACCTTC
CASSVSEWGYTF
>TRBJ2-1|once|TRBD1|TRBV5-1
TGCGCCAGCAGCTCGGGACAGGGGTCCTACAATGAGCAGTTCTTC
CASSSGQGSYNEQFF
>TRBJ2-5|.|TRBD1|TRBV5-1
TGCGCCAGCAGCCGGGACAGGGGGGCGGCGGAGACCCAGTACTTC
CASSRDRGAAETQYF
>TRBJ2-5|.|.|TRBV7-9
TGTGCCAGCAGCTTTGGGTTAGCGGAAGAGACCCAGTACTTC
CASSFGLAEETQYF
>TRBJ2-5|few|TRBD1|TRBV5-1
TGCGCCAGCAGTATCGGGCAGGGGGTTATTCTGGAGACCCAGTACTTC
CASSIGQGVILETQYF
>TRBJ1-1|few|.|TRBV5-4
TGTGCCAGCAGCCCCGGGGGGAAGAACACTGAAGCTTTCTTT
CASSPGGKNTEAFF
>TRBJ2-1|.|.|TRBV25-1
TGTGCCAGCAGTGAATACGCCCGAGCAGGATATGAGCAGTTCTTC
CASSEYARAGYEQFF
>TRBJ2-1|few|TRBD2|TRBV6-1
TGTGCCAGCAGTGAAACGGGGGGGCCCTACAATGAGCAGTTCTTC
CASSETGGPYNEQFF
>TRBJ1-2|.|.|TRBV28
TGTGCCAGCCAACTATCGGGACAAAACTATGGCTACACCTTC
CASQLSGQNYGYTF
>TRBJ1-4|.|TRBD1|TRBV5-4
TGTGCCAGCAGCAACCGACAGGGGGCCTTTACTAATGAAAAACTGTTTTTT
CASSNRQGAFTNEKLFF
>TRBJ2-3|.|TRBD1|TRBV7-2
TGTGCCAGCAGCCCACGACAGGGGGATGATACGCAGTATTTT
CASSPRQGDDTQYF
>TRBJ2-7|.|TRBD1|TRBV6-4
TGTGCCAGCAGACGGGACAGGGGTTCCTACGAGCAGTACTTC
CASRRDRGSYEQYF
>TRBJ1-2|.|.|TRBV6-4
TGTGCCAGCAGTGAGACGCCGGGAGTGGCTGGCTACACCTTC
CASSETPGVAGYTF
>TRBJ2-7|.|TRBD2|TRBV7-2
TGTGCCAGCAGCCTACTAGCGGGCCTATCCTACGAGCAGTACTTC
CASSLLAGLSYEQYF
>TRBJ2-5|.|TRBD1|TRBV7-6
TGTGCCAGCAGCTTAGCTCTACAGGGGAATGGAGAGACCCAGTACTTC
CASSLALQGNGETQYF
>TRBJ2-7|few|TRBD1|TRBV9
TGTGCCAGCAGCCCTGGCGGGACAGGGGAATACGAGCAGTACTTC
CASSPGGTGEYEQYF
>TRBJ1-1|.|TRBD1|TRBV5-1
TGCGCCAGCAGCCTATCCGACAGGGGTGAAGCTTTCTTT
CASSLSDRGEAFF
>TRBJ2-7|.|.|TRBV9
TGTGCCAGCAGCGTGGGGCCTCGCTCCTACGAGCAGTACTTC
CASSVGPRSYEQYF
>TRBJ2-1|.|.|TRBV7-9
TGTGCCAGCAGCCCAGGAGCAGACAGCCTAGACAATGAGCAGTTCTTC
CASSPGADSLDNEQFF
>TRBJ2-7|.|.|TRBV7-2
TGTGCCAGCAGCTTATTACAGAACGAGCAGTACTTC
CASSLLQNEQYF
>TRBJ2-7|once|TRBD1|TRBV13
TGTGCCAGCAGTCGGACAGGGGGATCCCACGAGCAGTACTTC
CASSRTGGSHEQYF
>TRBJ1-2|.|TRBD1|TRBV5-6
TGTGCCAGCAGCTTGGCCCCGGGACAGGGACTCCATGGCTACACCTTC
CASSLAPGQGLHGYTF
>TRBJ1-5|.|TRBD1|TRBV6-5
TGTGCCAGCAGTTTGACAGGGGGTAACGTGGATCAGCCCCAGCATTTT
CASSLTGGNVDQPQHF
>TRBJ2-1|.|TRBD2|TRBV7-3
TGTGCCAGCAGCTCACAAGCCGGGACTATCAATGAGCAGTTCTTC
CASSSQAGTINEQFF
>TRBJ2-5|.|TRBD1|TRBV5-1
TGCGCCAGCAGCTTGGAATCCCACAGGGGGCAAGAGACCCAGTACTTC
CASSLESHRGQETQYF
>TRBJ1-2|.|TRBD1|TRBV5-1
TGCGCCAGCAGCCCCGGGACAGGGGTGGTACACTATGGCTACACCTTC
CASSPGTGVVHYGYTF
>TRBJ1-5|.|.|TRBV18
TGTGCCAGCTCACCACAGGGGGGGAGCAATCAGCCCCAGCATTTT
CASSPQGGSNQPQHF
>TRBJ2-7|.|TRBD1|TRBV4-1
TGCGCCAGCAGCCAGTATGTATCGACAGGGAGCTCCTACGAGCAGTACTTC
CASSQYVSTGSSYEQYF
>TRBJ2-7|.|.|TRBV14
TGTGCCAGGCTGGGTATCGCTCAGCCAAAAATCTGGGAGTACGAGCAGTACTTC
CARLGIAQPKIWEYEQYF
>TRBJ1-1|.|TRBD1|TRBV5-5
TGTGCCAGCAGCCCATGGACAGGAGCTACCACTGAAGCTTTCTTT
CASSPWTGATTEAFF
>TRBJ1-2|.|TRBD1|TRBV6-9
TGTGCCAGCAGCCCCGGGGAGGACAGGGAGTGTGGCTACACCTTC
CASSPGEDRECGYTF
>TRBJ1-5|.|TRBD1|TRBV19
TGTGCCAGTAGTCGCCTCCGGACAGGGATGAGCAATCAGCCCCAGCATTTT
CASSRLRTGMSNQPQHF